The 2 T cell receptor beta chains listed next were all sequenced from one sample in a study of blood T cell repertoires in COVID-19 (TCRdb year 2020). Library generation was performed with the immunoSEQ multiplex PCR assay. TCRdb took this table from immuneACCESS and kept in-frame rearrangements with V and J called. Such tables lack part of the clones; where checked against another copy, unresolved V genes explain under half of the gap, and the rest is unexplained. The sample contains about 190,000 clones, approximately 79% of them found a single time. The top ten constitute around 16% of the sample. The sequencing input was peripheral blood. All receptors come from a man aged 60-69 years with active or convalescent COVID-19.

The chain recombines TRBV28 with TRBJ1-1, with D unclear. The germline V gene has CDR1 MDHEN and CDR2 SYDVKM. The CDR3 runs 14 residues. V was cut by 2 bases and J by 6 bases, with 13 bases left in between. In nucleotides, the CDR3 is TGTGCCAGCAGTTTAGGGCCGGTCCAATCTGAAGCTTTCTTT. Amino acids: CASSLGPVQSEAFF.

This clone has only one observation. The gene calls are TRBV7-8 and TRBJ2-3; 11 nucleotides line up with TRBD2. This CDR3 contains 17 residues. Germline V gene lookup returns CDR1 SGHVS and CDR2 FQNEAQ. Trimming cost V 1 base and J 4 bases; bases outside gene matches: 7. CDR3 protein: CASSLGASGRKADTQYF. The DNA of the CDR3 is TGTGCCAGCAGCTTAGGGGCTAGCGGGAGGAAGGCAGATACGCAGTATTTT.